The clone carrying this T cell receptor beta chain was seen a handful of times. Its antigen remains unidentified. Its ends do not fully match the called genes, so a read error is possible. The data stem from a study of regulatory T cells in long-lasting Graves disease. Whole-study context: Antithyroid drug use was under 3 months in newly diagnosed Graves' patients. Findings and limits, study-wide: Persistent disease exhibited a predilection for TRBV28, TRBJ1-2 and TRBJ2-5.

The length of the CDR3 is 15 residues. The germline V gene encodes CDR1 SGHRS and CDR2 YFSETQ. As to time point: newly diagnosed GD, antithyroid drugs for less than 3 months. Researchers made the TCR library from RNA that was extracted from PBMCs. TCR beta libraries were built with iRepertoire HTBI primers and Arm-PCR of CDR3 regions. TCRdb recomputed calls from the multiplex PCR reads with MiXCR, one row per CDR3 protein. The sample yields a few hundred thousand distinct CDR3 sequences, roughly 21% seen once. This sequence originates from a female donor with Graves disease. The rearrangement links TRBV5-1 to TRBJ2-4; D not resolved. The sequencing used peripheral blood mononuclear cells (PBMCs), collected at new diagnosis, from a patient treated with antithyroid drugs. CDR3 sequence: CASSLAGVGRNIQHF. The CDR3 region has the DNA TGCGCCAGCAGCTTGGCCGGAGTCGGTCGGAACATTCAGCACTTC.